This T cell receptor beta chain was sequenced during a study of T-cell reconstitution after alpha-beta-depleted transplantation in children. Library preparation (for TCRbeta) was performed with unique molecular identifiers. TCRdb reprocessed the PCR reads via MiXCR and lists one record per CDR3 protein. The sample consists of about 580,000 distinct CDR3 sequences, roughly 23% of them appearing once. Study-level points and caveats: Several hundred expanded graft clones reportedly gave rise to the alpha-beta T cells present about two months after transplant.

This clonotype was counted at least ten times. Antigen specificity is unknown. Unmatched junction bases numbered 12, after V lost 2 bases and J lost 8 bases. CDR1 and CDR2 from the germline V gene are DFQATT and SNEGSKA (reference sequence). The CDR3 runs 16 residues. The sequence was obtained from a boy under two years old who had a stem cell transplant for acute myeloid leukemia, so the T cells may come from the graft donor. The rearrangement uses TRBV20-1 and TRBJ2-1, with TRBD1 matching over 10 bases. Source: PBMCs, mostly from graft donor cells, taken 360 days after TCRalphabeta/CD19-depleted stem cell transplant. CDR3 sequence (DNA): TGCAGTGCTAGATTCGACAGGGGGCGAAATTGGCATGAGCAGTTCTTC. Protein: CSARFDRGRNWHEQFF.